The 9 T cell receptor beta chains presented below share a single source sample, sequenced in a study of blood T cell repertoires in COVID-19. Only in-frame clones appear in the TCRdb table, and some are missing; sequencing was by immunoSEQ multiplex PCR. The sample consists of approximately 150,000 clones, about 87% of them appearing once. Sequencing was done on a sample of peripheral blood. The receptors shown here come from a man of 80 years or more with acute or convalescent COVID-19.

This chain uses TRBV9 with TRBJ2-1, with 12 bases lining up with TRBD2. The germline CDR1 and CDR2 sequences are SGDLS and YYNGEE. V gave up 4 bases and J gave up 0 bases; unmatched junction bases: 2. The CDR3 extends over 16 amino acids. Here the CDR3 DNA reads TGTGCCAGCAGCCGGACTAGCGGGGACTCCTACAATGAGCAGTTCTTC. As protein: CASSRTSGDSYNEQFF.

The sample holds one count of this clone. The chain has TRBV7-9 and TRBJ2-2; no firm D call. Trimming removed 10 bases from V and 5 bases from J, with 8 bases in between. In germline, CDR1 is SEHNR, CDR2 FQNEAQ (reference sequence). This CDR3 is 11 amino acids long. CDR3 protein: CATTYTGELFF. CDR3 nucleotides: TGTGCCACCACTTATACCGGGGAGCTGTTTTTT.

The chain employs TRBV5-1 and TRBJ2-7; D remains unclear. Trimming left V 1 base short and J 0 bases short, with 5 bases between. Germline V gives CDR1 SGHRS, CDR2 YFSETQ. The CDR3 length is 13 residues. The CDR3 nucleotides are TGCGCCAGCAGCTTGCCGAGCTCCTACGAGCAGTACTTC. This encodes CASSLPSSYEQYF.

This chain connects TRBV5-1 to TRBJ1-1; perhaps TRBD1 as D (6 bases). The germline CDR1 and CDR2 sequences are SGHRS and YFSETQ. This CDR3 comprises 14 residues. The V gene lost 4 bases and the J gene lost 1 base, with 11 bases spanning the gap. The CDR3 loop is CASSEGTTNTEAFF. The CDR3 nucleotides are TGCGCCAGCAGCGAAGGGACAACGAACACTGAAGCTTTCTTT.

The J gene is TRBJ1-3, the V gene TRBV19; D perhaps matches TRBD1 (6 bases). Germline lookup yields CDR1 LNHDA and CDR2 SQIVND (reference sequence). Trimming left V 7 bases short and J 6 bases short, with 13 bases between. This CDR3 is 13 amino acids long. CDR3 region: CASKETGINTIYF. The CDR3 DNA reads as TGTGCCAGTAAGGAGACAGGAATAAACACCATATATTTT. Looking up the rest from reference TRBV19 and TRBJ1-3 gives the full variable domain: DGGITQSPKYLFRKEGQNVTLSCEQNLNHDAMYWYRQDPGQGLRLIYYSQIVNDFQKGDIAEGYSVSREKKESFPLTVTSAQKNPTAFYLCASKETGINTIYFGEGSWLTVV.

The chain is built from TRBV7-2 and TRBJ2-7, with TRBD1 identical over 11 bases. J gave up 4 bases and V 3 bases, and 5 bases lay outside the gene matches. This CDR3 has 15 residues. The germline gives CDR1 SGHTA, CDR2 FQGNSA. The CDR3 reads CASSFPGQGVYEQYF. The CDR3 DNA reads as TGTGCCAGCAGCTTTCCGGGACAGGGGGTTTACGAGCAGTACTTC.

This chain joins TRBV15 and TRBJ1-2; TRBD1 is a possible D gene (5 bases). V was pared by 1 base and J by 6 bases, with 6 bases between. Germline V gives CDR1 LNHNV, CDR2 YYDKDF (reference sequence). CDR3 length equals 12 residues. The chain's CDR3 is CATSRARDGYTF. Written as DNA, the CDR3 is TGTGCCACCAGCAGAGCCAGGGATGGCTACACCTTC.

The rearrangement joins TRBV29-1 to TRBJ2-3, with 13 bases that match TRBD2. V lost 6 bases, J lost 6 bases, and 15 bases stayed unmatched. From germline, CDR1 is SQVTM and CDR2 ANQGSEA. The CDR3 extends over 17 amino acids. The CDR3 DNA reads TGCAGCGTGACGGGACTAGCGGGGAGGGCATCATCGGATACGCAGTATTTT. Its protein is CSVTGLAGRASSDTQYF.

The V and J genes are TRBV7-2 and TRBJ2-5; D remains ambiguous. Trimming shortened V by 2 bases and J by 7 bases, and 11 bases separated the two germline ends. CDR3 length equals 13 residues. Germline values: CDR1 SGHTA, CDR2 FQGNSA. CDR3 region: CASSLLRSGTQYF. As DNA, the CDR3 is TGTGCCAGCAGCTTACTCCGTAGTGGGACCCAGTACTTC.